A single T cell receptor beta chain is shown here with its context. Its antigen remains undetermined. No quality values exist for individual bases; no much larger clone is one base distant. The cohort was made up of roughly 670 healthy bone marrow donors. Cohort members were all nominally healthy when sampled, although unrecorded immune exposures were likely present. The donor tested CMV seropositive, placing the donor among the 289 seropositive members of the cohort. A peripheral blood sample was provided by each donor, and peripheral blood mononuclear cells were used for TCR beta sequencing. Genomic DNA extraction from the blood cell samples was performed with the Qiagen DNeasy Blood Extraction Kit. CDR1 ENHRY and CDR2 SYGVKD were looked up in the germline V gene. The CDR3 measures 13 amino acids from cysteine to phenylalanine. This entry keeps only the CDR3 DNA: 39 bases, framed from base 1. V gives up 6 bases and J gives up 8 bases, and the segment between their germline ends measures 14 bases.

The data are from a study of cytomegalovirus exposure and HLA in healthy donors (dated by TCRdb to 2016 to 2017). Regarding the study in general: According to an earlier analysis of several hundred of the donors, about 179 million T cells yielded 117 million unique TCR beta sequences and more than 250 Gb of sequence data. Every discovery cohort repertoire had been produced on one sequencing platform. An earlier analysis of 500 to 750 of the donors applied high-throughput TCR beta sequencing to assess whether each TCR beta V gene segment acted as functional or pseudogenic. About 320 gigabases of sequencing data and approximately 93 million unique TCR sequences were included in an early release covering roughly 600 HLA-typed donors. A later genetic analysis used genome-wide SNP genotypes for about three fifths of the 666 donors, treating that subset as a discovery cohort. Because of strong linkage in the cohort, a few DR-DQ haplotypes were treated as single units for association and clustering. The number of donors typed differed by locus, with about 629-640 for A, B, C, DRB1 and DQB1, roughly 520 for DQA1, nearly 610 for DPA1, and some 450 for DPB1. Among some 410 genotyped donors of the cohort, an average of around 250,000 unique TCR beta nucleotide sequences was sequenced per donor, of which about 18% were non-productive. To predict cytomegalovirus infection status, the study brought together high-throughput TCR immunosequencing, statistical association of individual TCRs with disease status, and machine learning. The aim of the study was to test whether cataloging public T cell receptors could identify signatures of past pathogen exposure. Besides the first cohort of roughly 640 subjects, a separate validation cohort made up of 120 different subjects was used. Both class I and class II loci were covered by HLA typing, at four-digit resolution. The T cell repertoires of some 700 subjects were profiled by immunosequencing and related to cytomegalovirus serostatus. The later analysis used no new phenotypic data to find candidate immune exposures, relying instead on TCR beta sequences and their occurrence across donors. Alongside the repertoire data, information on donor age, sex, ethnicity and CMV serostatus was compiled. A later analysis re-examined previously published TCR beta repertoires from about 700 donors and added high-resolution HLA genotyping to investigate patterns of TCR occurrence. Of the roughly 390 genotyped donors, over 65% fell in the genetic ancestry cluster associated with self-reported Caucasian donors.

Libraries came from the immunoSEQ multiplex PCR assay. For the multiplex PCR, a mixture combining 60 forward primers for TCR Vbeta segments and 13 reverse primers for TCR Jbeta segments was used. A multiplex PCR assay on genomic DNA amplified the CDR3 region of rearranged TCR beta genes. The Illumina HiSeq System was used to sequence the amplified TCR beta libraries as 87-base-pair reads. The paper's data handling went like this. In a later analysis, tens of millions of unique TCR beta chains were counted across the 500 to 700 repertoires, and about 10 million of these chains were shared by at least two donors. Raw reads were error-corrected and collapsed into unique sequences with a nearest-neighbor algorithm that merged closely related sequences to remove PCR and sequencing errors. Alignment of CDR3 sequences to IMGT reference sequences was used to assign V, D and J gene segments. For a sequence to be retained, at least a six-nucleotide match to both a V gene segment and a J gene segment was required. A rearrangement was called productive if the CDR3 had no stop codons and remained in frame with V and J, and every other rearrangement was called non-productive. CDR3 was defined by IMGT convention, running from the second conserved V-encoded cysteine to the conserved J-encoded phenylalanine. The earlier analysis of a few hundred of the donors excluded sequences that lacked an unambiguous match to a single V gene segment. In an earlier analysis of 587 of the donors, a V segment was called functional when productive rearrangements were above 56.7%, and segregating when the standard deviation between donors exceeded 5%. A statistical classification framework was built for diagnosing cytomegalovirus status from the catalog of TCR beta chain sequences. In a later analysis, TCR nucleotide sequences were compared against IMGT/GENE-DB human TR gene sequences so that V and J genes could be assigned. In a later analysis, CDR3 sequences and most-parsimonious VDJ recombination scenarios were assigned using the TCRdist pipeline. In a later analysis, every TCR beta chain was defined by the combination of its CDR3 amino acid sequence and its V-gene family, and reads without a unique V-gene family were dropped. As a way to deal with suspected cross-contamination and a sequencing artifact, a later analysis dropped hundreds of nucleotide sequences that were highly shared and had low generation probability. In a later analysis, a clonal expansion index was calculated for each public chain from normalized within-repertoire ranks of inferred template counts. A later analysis computed generation probabilities with a VDJ recombination model fitted to out-of-frame rearrangements, and checked the results against IGoR. In a later analysis, TCR-TCR, TCR-HLA and TCR-CMV co-occurrence was scored with hypergeometric tests, and a repertoire-size bias correction was applied to TCR pairs. A later analysis estimated false discovery rates by permuting HLA or CMV assignments 20 times. In a later analysis, co-occurring TCRs were grouped using DBSCAN, with TCRdist sequence similarity added in when clustering inside HLA-allele-positive subsets. Repertoires with fewer than 30,000 or more than 120,000 public chains, plus five repertoires with anomalous nucleotide sharing, were excluded from co-occurrence clustering. TCRdb took over this immuneACCESS table, retaining in-frame rearrangements with V and J assigned. Such tables are incomplete; in checked studies, under half of the missing clones stem from an unresolved V gene, and the remainder is unexplained. The V and J calls and clone size were taken over from that table, and D and trimming were inferred from the DNA. A total of 150,000 to 200,000 clones appear in this sample, roughly 85% of them only once. The ten biggest clones cover approximately 4.4% of the sample.

The paper as a whole reports these results and caveats: An association between a missense DCLRE1C variant and V-gene and J-gene trimming of TCR beta chains was found in a later genetic analysis and replicated in an independent cohort. According to the authors, the approach could potentially be generalized to other disease states and immunological phenotypes. Across donors, most TCR sequences were observed very rarely, whereas some public TCRs were present in many individuals. Because HLA typing was unavailable for some donors at each locus, only the typed subset was used in association tests. For the cohort, immune exposure information was limited to CMV serostatus. The 87-base-pair reads could not distinguish some IMGT-functional V segments, including TRBV6-2 and TRBV6-3, so those segments were excluded. Fewer than 20 rarely observed V segments, including chromosome 9 orphons, were excluded from the earlier analysis of about 500 of the donors because counts were too low. According to a later genetic analysis, donors in an Asian-associated ancestry cluster had fewer N-insertions in productive TCRs than the approximately 710-donor mean. When HLA alleles, especially DR and DQ, strongly co-occurred, TCR associations were difficult to assign to individual alleles. In a later analysis, most CMV-associated TCR beta chains were found to appear HLA-restricted, with HLA associations seemingly driven largely by CMV exposure. A group of highly shared sequence variants was considered likely to be a technical artifact of the sequencing pipeline. Correlated functional status among segregating V segments might be attributable to linkage disequilibrium, but an unknown experimental factor could not be ruled out. Broadly in line with IMGT annotations, most TCR beta V segments showed up in productive rearrangements about 90% or about 30% of the time in an earlier analysis of about 500 of the donors. Presence/absence analyses assumed roughly uniform sequencing depth across donors, an assumption that may not hold. A few of the identified cytomegalovirus-associated TCR beta chains were confirmed in vitro to be specific for cytomegalovirus antigens. The classifier was reported to diagnose cytomegalovirus status with high specificity and sensitivity in both the original and validation cohorts. Compared with equally common non-associated chains, HLA-associated TCR beta chains in a later analysis were more clonally expanded and had lower generation probabilities. In a later analysis, several top co-occurrence clusters were reported to appear linked to parvovirus B19, influenza, CMV and Epstein-Barr virus. In a later analysis, TCR association rates were found to vary across HLA loci, with the most associated TCRs seen for DRB1 alleles and the fewest for HLA-C alleles. A later analysis associated about 17,000 TCR beta sequences with specific HLA alleles at a false discovery rate of 0.05. In the study, around 150 TCR beta chains were listed as associated with cytomegalovirus. This cohort had only TCR beta chains sequenced, and the lack of alpha or paired-chain data limited which features could be detected. A further reported finding was that TCR beta sequences accurately predicted the HLA-A and HLA-B alleles for most subjects in the first cohort.

The chain was built from TRBV10-3 and TRBJ2-1; a tentative D match to TRBD1 spans 6 bases. This TCR was sampled from a woman aged 30 to 39 in good health and CMV-seropositive. The sample comprised PBMCs. The CDR3 region: CAISATSGDEQFF. The DNA reads TGTGCCATCAGCGCCACTTCAGGGGATGAGCAGTTCTTC.